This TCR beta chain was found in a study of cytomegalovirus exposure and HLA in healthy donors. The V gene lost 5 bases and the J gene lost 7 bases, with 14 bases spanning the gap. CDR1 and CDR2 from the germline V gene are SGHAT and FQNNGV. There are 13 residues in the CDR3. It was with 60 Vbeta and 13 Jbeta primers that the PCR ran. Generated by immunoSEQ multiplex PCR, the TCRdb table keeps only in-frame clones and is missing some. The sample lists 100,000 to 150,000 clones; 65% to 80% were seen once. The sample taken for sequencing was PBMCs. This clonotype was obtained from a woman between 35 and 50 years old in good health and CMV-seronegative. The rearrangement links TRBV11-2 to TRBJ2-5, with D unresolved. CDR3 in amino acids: CASSRSIDATQYF. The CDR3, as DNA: TGTGCCAGCAGCCGGAGCATCGATGCGACCCAGTACTTC.